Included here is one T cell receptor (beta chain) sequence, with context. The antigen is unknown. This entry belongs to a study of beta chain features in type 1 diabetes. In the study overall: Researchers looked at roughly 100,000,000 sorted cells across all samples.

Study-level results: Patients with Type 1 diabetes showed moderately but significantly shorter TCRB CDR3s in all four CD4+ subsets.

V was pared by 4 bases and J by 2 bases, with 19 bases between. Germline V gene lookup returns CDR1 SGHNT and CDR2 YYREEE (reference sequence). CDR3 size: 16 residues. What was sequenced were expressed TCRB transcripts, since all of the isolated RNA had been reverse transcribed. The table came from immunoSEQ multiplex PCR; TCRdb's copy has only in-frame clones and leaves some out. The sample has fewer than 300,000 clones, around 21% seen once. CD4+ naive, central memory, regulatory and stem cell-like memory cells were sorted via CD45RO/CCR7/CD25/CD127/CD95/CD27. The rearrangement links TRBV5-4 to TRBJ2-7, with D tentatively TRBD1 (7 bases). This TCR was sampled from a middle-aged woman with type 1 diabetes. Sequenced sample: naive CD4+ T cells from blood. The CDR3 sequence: CASSPMGGQLTYEQYF. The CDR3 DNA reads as TGTGCCAGCAGCCCCATGGGGGGACAGCTTACCTACGAGCAGTACTTC.